The clone carrying this T cell receptor beta chain was counted at least ten times. Its antigen is unidentified. The record originates from a study of T-cell reconstitution after alpha-beta-depleted transplantation in children. Study observations and caveats: There were reportedly several hundred expanded graft clones from which alpha-beta T cells came about two months after transplant. The main origin of T-cell counts and diversity one year after transplant was newly produced T cells.

This sample's TCRbeta library carried unique molecular identifier barcodes. TCRdb used MiXCR to reprocess the PCR reads, holding one entry per CDR3 protein. The sample consists of about 350,000 distinct CDR3 sequences, around 15% of them appearing once. Trimming took 0 bases from V and 2 from J, leaving 7 bases between them. Germline CDR1 reads MNHEY; CDR2 reads SVGEGT. This CDR3 comprises 14 residues. The TCR was taken from a male patient aged 2-15 years who had a stem cell transplant for acute lymphoblastic leukemia, so the T cells may come from the graft donor. The chain links TRBV6-2 or TRBV6-3 to TRBJ2-5; the D is unclear. The sample was PBMCs, mostly from graft donor cells, taken 360 days after TCRalphabeta/CD19-depleted stem cell transplant. The CDR3 reads CASSYSVIQETQYF. DNA for the CDR3: TGTGCCAGCAGTTACTCGGTGATACAAGAGACCCAGTACTTC.